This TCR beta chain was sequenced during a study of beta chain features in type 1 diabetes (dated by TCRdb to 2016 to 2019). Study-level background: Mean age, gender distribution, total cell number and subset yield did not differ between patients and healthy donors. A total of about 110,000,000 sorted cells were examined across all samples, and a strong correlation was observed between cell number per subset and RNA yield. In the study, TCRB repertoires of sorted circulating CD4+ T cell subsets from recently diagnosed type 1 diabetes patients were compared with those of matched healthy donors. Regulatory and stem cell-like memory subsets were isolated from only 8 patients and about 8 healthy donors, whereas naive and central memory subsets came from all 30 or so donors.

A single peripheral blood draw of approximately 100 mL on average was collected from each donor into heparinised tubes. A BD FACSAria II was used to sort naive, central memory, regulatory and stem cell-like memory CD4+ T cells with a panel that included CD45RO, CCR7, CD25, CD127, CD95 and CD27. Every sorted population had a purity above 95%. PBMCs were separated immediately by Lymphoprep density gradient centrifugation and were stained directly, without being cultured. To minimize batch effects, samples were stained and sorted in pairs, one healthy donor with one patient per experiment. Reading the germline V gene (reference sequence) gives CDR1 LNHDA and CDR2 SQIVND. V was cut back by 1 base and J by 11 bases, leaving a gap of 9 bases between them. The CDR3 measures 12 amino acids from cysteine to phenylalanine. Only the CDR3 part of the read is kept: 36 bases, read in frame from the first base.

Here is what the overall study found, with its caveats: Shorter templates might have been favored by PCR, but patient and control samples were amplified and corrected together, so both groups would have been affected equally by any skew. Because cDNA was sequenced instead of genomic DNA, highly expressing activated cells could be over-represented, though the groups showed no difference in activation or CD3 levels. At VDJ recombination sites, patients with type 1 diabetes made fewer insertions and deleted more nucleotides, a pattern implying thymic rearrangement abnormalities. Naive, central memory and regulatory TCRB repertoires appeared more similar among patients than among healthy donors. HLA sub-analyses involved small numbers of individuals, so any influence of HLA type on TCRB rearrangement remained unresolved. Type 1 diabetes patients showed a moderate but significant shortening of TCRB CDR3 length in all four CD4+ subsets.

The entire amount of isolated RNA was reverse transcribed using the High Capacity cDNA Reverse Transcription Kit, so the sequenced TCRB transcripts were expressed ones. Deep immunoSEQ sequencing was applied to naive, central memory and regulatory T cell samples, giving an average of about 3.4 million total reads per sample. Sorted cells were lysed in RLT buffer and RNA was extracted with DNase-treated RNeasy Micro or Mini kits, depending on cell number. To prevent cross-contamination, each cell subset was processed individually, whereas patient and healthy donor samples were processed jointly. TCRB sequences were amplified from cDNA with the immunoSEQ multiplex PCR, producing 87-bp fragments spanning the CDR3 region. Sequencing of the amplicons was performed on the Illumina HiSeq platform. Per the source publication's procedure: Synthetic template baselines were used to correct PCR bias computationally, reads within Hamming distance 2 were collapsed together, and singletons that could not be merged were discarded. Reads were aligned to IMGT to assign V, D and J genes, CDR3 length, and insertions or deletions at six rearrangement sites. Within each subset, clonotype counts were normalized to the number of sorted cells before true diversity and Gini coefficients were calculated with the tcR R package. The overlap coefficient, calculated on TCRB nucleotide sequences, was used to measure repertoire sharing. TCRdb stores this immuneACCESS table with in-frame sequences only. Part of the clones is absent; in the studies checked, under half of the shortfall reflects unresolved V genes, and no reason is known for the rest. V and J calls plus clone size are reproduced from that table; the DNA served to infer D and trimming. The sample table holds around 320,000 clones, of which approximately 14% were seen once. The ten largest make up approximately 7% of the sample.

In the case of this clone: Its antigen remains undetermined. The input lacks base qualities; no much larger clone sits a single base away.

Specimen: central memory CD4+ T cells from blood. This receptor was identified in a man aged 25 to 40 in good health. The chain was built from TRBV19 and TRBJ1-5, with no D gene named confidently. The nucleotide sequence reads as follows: TGTGCCAGTAGTATAGGGGCGACGGCCCAGCATTTT. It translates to CASSIGATAQHF.